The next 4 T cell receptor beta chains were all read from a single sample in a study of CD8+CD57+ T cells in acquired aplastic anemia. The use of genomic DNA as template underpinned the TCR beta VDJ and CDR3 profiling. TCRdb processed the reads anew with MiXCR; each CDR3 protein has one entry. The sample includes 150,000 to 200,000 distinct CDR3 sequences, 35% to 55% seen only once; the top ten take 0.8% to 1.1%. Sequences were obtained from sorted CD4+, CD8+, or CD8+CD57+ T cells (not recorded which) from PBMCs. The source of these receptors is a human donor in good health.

The CDR3 spells CAISLLSGSDEQFF. In DNA form, the CDR3 reads TGTGCCATCAGCCTCCTTAGCGGGAGTGATGAGCAGTTCTTC. The rearrangement links TRBV10-3 to TRBJ2-1; TRBD2 matches 9 bases. This CDR3 region has 14 residues. Germline values: CDR1 ENHRY, CDR2 SYGVKD. Trimming at V came to 6 bases and at J to 8 bases, leaving 8 bases not matched to a gene.

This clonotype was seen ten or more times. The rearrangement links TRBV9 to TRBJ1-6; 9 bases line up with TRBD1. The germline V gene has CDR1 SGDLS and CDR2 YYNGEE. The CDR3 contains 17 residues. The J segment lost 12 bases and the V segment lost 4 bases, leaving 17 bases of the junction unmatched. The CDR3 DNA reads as TGTGCCAGCAGCACTGTCGGGGACAGGGCCAGAGGCGTACCCCTCCACTTT. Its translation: CASSTVGDRARGVPLHF.

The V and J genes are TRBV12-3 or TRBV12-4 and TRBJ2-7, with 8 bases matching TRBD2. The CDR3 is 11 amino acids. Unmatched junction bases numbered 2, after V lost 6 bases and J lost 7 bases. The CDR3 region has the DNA TGTGCCAGCAGAGTAGCGGGAGAGCAGTACTTC. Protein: CASRVAGEQYF.

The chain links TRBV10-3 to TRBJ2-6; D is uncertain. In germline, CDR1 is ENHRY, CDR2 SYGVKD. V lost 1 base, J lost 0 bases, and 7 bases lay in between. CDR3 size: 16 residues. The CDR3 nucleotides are TGTGCCATCAGTGAGTTGGGCGGCTCTGGGGCCAACGTCCTGACTTTC. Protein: CAISELGGSGANVLTF.